These T cell receptor beta chains were read from a single sample in a study of human T cells and chemical hapten exposure. Each CDR3 protein is one row after TCRdb ran MiXCR on the 5' RACE reads. The sample lists fewer than 150,000 distinct CDR3 sequences, approximately 20% seen once, with around 3% in the top ten. The receptors derive from a human donor in good health. CDR3s include the opening cysteine and the closing phenylalanine or tryptophan. D genes are given only for firm matches. Clone size is shown for a subset of rows, as once, few, many or a class of expanded clone.

j_call,clone_size,d_call,v_call,cdr3_nt,cdr3_aa
TRBJ1-2,-,TRBD1,TRBV7-9,TGTGCCAGCAGCCCAGGGGGCGCCGGAGTCCGGGAAGACTATGGCTACACCTTC,CASSPGGAGVREDYGYTF
TRBJ1-1,-,-,TRBV24-1,TGTGCCACCAGTGCTAACGGGAGGGTTGAAGCTTTCTTT,CATSANGRVEAFF
TRBJ2-1,-,-,TRBV5-4,TGTGCCAGCAGCCCGGAGGGGTGGAATGAGCAGTTCTTC,CASSPEGWNEQFF
TRBJ1-6,-,TRBD1,TRBV5-1,TGCGCCAGCAGCAGGACAGGCGGATATAATTCACCCCTCCACTTT,CASSRTGGYNSPLHF
TRBJ2-7,-,TRBD2,TRBV10-2,TGCGCCAGCAGTGAGTCGAGGGCTAGCGGGAGAGGCGAGCAGTACTTC,CASSESRASGRGEQYF
TRBJ2-6,few,-,TRBV6-6,TGTGCCAGCAGTTTCCCCGGACAGTTCTCTGGGGCCAACGTCCTGACTTTC,CASSFPGQFSGANVLTF
TRBJ2-7,-,TRBD2,TRBV7-9,TGTGCCAGCAGCTTCCCGACTAGCGGGACCGACGAGCAGTACTTC,CASSFPTSGTDEQYF
TRBJ1-1,many,-,TRBV4-1,TGCGCCAGCAGAAACAGGGCCTCGAACACTGAAGCTTTCTTT,CASRNRASNTEAFF
TRBJ2-7,-,TRBD2,TRBV7-9,TGTGCCAGCAGCCCTTGGACTAGCGGGAGACATTACGAGCAGTACTTC,CASSPWTSGRHYEQYF
TRBJ2-2,few,TRBD1,TRBV27,TGTGCCAGCAGTTTACAGGGGGAAGTTACCGGGGAGCTGTTTTTT,CASSLQGEVTGELFF
TRBJ2-5,-,TRBD2,TRBV6-6,TGTGCCAGCAGTCGACCGGGACTAGTGACGAAAGGCCAGTACTTC,CASSRPGLVTKGQYF
TRBJ1-6,once,-,TRBV20-1,TGCAGTGCTAAGGGACCTAATAATTCACCCCTCCACTTT,CSAKGPNNSPLHF
TRBJ2-5,few,-,TRBV7-9,TGTGCCAGCAGCTTTATGGGAAACCAAGAGACCCAGTACTTC,CASSFMGNQETQYF
TRBJ1-1,-,-,TRBV20-1,TGCAGTGCTAGAGTGGGGGCAGGCACTGAAGCTTTCTTT,CSARVGAGTEAFF
TRBJ2-1,few,-,TRBV27,TGTGCCAGCAGTTTAGCGTGGACCAGACCATACAATGAGCAGTTCTTC,CASSLAWTRPYNEQFF
TRBJ2-7,few,-,TRBV20-1,TGCAGTGCTAGAGACTTCTACGAGCAGTACTTC,CSARDFYEQYF
TRBJ2-5,-,TRBD1,TRBV10-1,TGCGCCAGCAGTGATGGGGGGCAGGGGGCGGAGACCCAGTACTTC,CASSDGGQGAETQYF
TRBJ2-7,-,TRBD2,TRBV30,TGTGCCTGGAGCGAGGGACTAGCTCCCTTTTACGAGCAGTACTTC,CAWSEGLAPFYEQYF
TRBJ2-1,many,TRBD2,TRBV10-3,TGTGCCATCAGAGGCGGGAGGGCCTCCGATGAGCAGTTCTTC,CAIRGGRASDEQFF
TRBJ1-1,-,-,TRBV18,TGTGCCAGCTCACCACCGAAGGGACCGAACACTGAAGCTTTCTTT,CASSPPKGPNTEAFF
TRBJ2-6,-,TRBD1,TRBV6-5,TGTGCCAGCAGGGCCCAGGGGGCTGGGGCCAACGTCCTGACTTTC,CASRAQGAGANVLTF
TRBJ1-1,few,TRBD1,TRBV18,TGTGCCACCTCACCGGGACAGGAACTTGAAGCTTTCTTT,CATSPGQELEAFF
TRBJ2-3,few,-,TRBV29-1,TGCAGCGTCCCCCCCCCTGGGGTAGATACGCAGTATTTT,CSVPPPGVDTQYF
TRBJ2-3,few,TRBD2,TRBV7-3,TGTGCCAGCAGCTTACGGCTAGCGGGCAGCACAGATACGCAGTATTTT,CASSLRLAGSTDTQYF
TRBJ2-3,few,-,TRBV15,TGTGCCACCAGCAAAATTCCCACAGATACGCAGTATTTT,CATSKIPTDTQYF
TRBJ2-1,few,TRBD2,TRBV11-2,TGTGCCAGCAGTCGAGTTGGGACTAGCGCCATCCCTGGCAATGAGCAGTTCTTC,CASSRVGTSAIPGNEQFF
TRBJ2-7,-,-,TRBV25-1,TGTGCCAGCAGTGAATCCTTGGCAGTCTCCTACGAGCAGTACTTC,CASSESLAVSYEQYF
TRBJ2-5,few,-,TRBV4-1,TGCGCCAGCAGCCAAGTTATCGGGAGTACCCAGTACTTC,CASSQVIGSTQYF
TRBJ2-3,-,TRBD1,TRBV6-5,TGTGCCAGCAGCCTAGACAGGGGATGGGATACGCAGTATTTT,CASSLDRGWDTQYF
TRBJ1-2,few,-,TRBV29-1,TGCAGCGTTGAAAAGGCATCTGGCTACACCTTC,CSVEKASGYTF
TRBJ2-7,few,TRBD2,TRBV6-5,TGTGCCAGCAGTTCGACCGTAGCGGGGGGCCGCGAGCAGTACTTC,CASSSTVAGGREQYF
TRBJ1-5,few,-,TRBV23-1,TGCGCCAGCAGTCAACCATCAAATCCATCCCACACGAGCAATCAGCCCCAGCATTTT,CASSQPSNPSHTSNQPQHF
TRBJ2-4,-,-,TRBV28,TGTGCCAGCAGTCCTCCCGATAGCGTCTACAAAAACATTCAGTACTTC,CASSPPDSVYKNIQYF
TRBJ2-5,few,-,TRBV2,TGTGCCAGCATTCGACTAGAGGGGAGGCCCCAGTACTTC,CASIRLEGRPQYF
TRBJ2-4,-,TRBD2,TRBV10-3,TGTGCCATCAGTGAACTAGCGGGAGTGCAAAACATTCAGTACTTC,CAISELAGVQNIQYF
TRBJ2-6,many,TRBD1,TRBV28,TGTGCCAGCGTCCCACAGGGGTCTGGGGCCAACGTCCTGACTTTC,CASVPQGSGANVLTF
TRBJ2-7,few,TRBD1,TRBV6-6,TGTGCCAGCAGTTTCTCGACAGGGGCAGGGTTTCCCTACGAGCAGTACTTC,CASSFSTGAGFPYEQYF
TRBJ2-3,-,-,TRBV27,TGTGCCAGCAGTTTGGGAGCGACCCCCGCTAGCACAGATACGCAGTATTTT,CASSLGATPASTDTQYF
TRBJ2-7,few,TRBD2,TRBV29-1,TGCAGCGTTGTGGACGGCGGGAGGGACTACGAGCAGTACTTC,CSVVDGGRDYEQYF
TRBJ2-3,-,-,TRBV6-5,TGTGCCAGCACCGCCCGGGACGCAGGCACAGATACGCAGTATTTT,CASTARDAGTDTQYF
TRBJ2-3,-,TRBD1,TRBV11-2,TGTGCCAGCAGCTACCTGGACAGGGCTATAGCAGATACGCAGTATTTT,CASSYLDRAIADTQYF
TRBJ2-2,many,-,TRBV11-2,TGTGCCAGCAGCTCGGGTCAAAGGGTGGGGAACACCGGGGAGCTGTTTTTT,CASSSGQRVGNTGELFF
TRBJ2-3,-,-,TRBV9,TGTGCCAGCAGCGTAGTGTCCACAGATACGCAGTATTTT,CASSVVSTDTQYF
TRBJ1-1,few,-,TRBV11-2,TGTGCCAGCAGCCGGCGAACTGAAGCTTTCTTT,CASSRRTEAFF
TRBJ2-3,-,-,TRBV27,TGTGCCAGCAGTTTTGTTGGGGGGCAAACAGATACGCAGTATTTT,CASSFVGGQTDTQYF
TRBJ2-7,-,-,TRBV29-1,TGCAGCGTTGGGCAGTCTTTCTACGAGCAGTACTTC,CSVGQSFYEQYF
TRBJ1-4,-,-,TRBV11-2,TGTGCCAGCAGCTCATATGAAAAACTGTTTTTT,CASSSYEKLFF
TRBJ2-3,-,TRBD2,TRBV29-1,TGCAGCGTCCACAAGAGATTAACTAGCGGGAGTGATACGCAGTATTTT,CSVHKRLTSGSDTQYF
TRBJ1-1,few,-,TRBV28,TGTGCCAGCACTCCCCGAGCGGACACTGAAGCTTTCTTT,CASTPRADTEAFF
TRBJ2-1,few,-,TRBV14,TGTGCCAGCAGCCCCCGACTTGGCGGAGGGTTAAACAATGAGCAGTTCTTC,CASSPRLGGGLNNEQFF